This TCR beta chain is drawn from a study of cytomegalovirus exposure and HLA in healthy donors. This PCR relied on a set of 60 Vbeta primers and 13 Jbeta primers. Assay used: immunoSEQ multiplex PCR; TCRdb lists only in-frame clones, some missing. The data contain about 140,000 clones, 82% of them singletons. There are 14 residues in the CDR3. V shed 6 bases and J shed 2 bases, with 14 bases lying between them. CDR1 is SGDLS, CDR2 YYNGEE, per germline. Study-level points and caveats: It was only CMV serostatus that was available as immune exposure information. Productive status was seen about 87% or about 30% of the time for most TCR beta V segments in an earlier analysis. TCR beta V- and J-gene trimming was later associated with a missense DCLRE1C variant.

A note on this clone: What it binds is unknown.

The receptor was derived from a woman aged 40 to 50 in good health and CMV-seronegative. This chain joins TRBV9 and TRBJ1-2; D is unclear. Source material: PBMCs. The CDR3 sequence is CASTLLGSNYGYTF. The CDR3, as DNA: TGTGCCAGCACCCTTCTGGGCTCAAACTATGGCTACACCTTC.